The entry that follows covers one TCR beta chain sequence. This record comes from a study of CD8 T cells in Susac syndrome. Random hexamers served to reverse transcribe roughly 0.45 to 1 ug RNA. One entry per CDR3 protein results from TCRdb running MiXCR on the immunoSEQ multiplex PCR reads. The sample carries some 140,000 distinct CDR3 sequences, around 75% recorded once. Included as multiple sclerosis controls were treatment-naive patients who had stable or active relapsing-remitting disease. The CDR3 length is 15 residues. The V and J ends lost 3 bases and 3 bases, in that order; junction bases with no gene match: 7. Germline values: CDR1 DFQATT, CDR2 SNEGSKA (reference sequence).

This receptor was taken from a human donor with multiple sclerosis. The V call is TRBV20-1, the J call TRBJ2-1, with 8 bases identical to TRBD2. Sequencing input: CD8+ T cells from PBMCs. DNA of the CDR3: TGCAGTGCTAGCAAACTAGCGGACGACTACAATGAGCAGTTCTTC. Translating it yields CSASKLADDYNEQFF.